A few counts support the clone carrying this TCR beta chain. Its antigen is as yet unknown. The record originates from a study of shared clonotypes between healthy human individuals. Study-wide findings and caveats: Among donors, the sharing of clonotypes was expected to be influenced by sequencing depth.

Profiled with immunoSEQ multiplex PCR; TCRdb holds only in-frame clones, not every one. Found here are about 960,000 clones, about 80% of them singletons; the top ten hold approximately 1.5%. Trimming removed 0 bases at V and 4 bases at J, with 7 bases between. The CDR3 runs 13 residues. Germline CDR1 reads SGHRS; CDR2 reads YFSETQ. This TCR derives from a man between 18 and 29 years old in good health. The chain links TRBV5-1 to TRBJ2-5; D gene ambiguous. The specimen sequenced was memory CD4+ T cells sorted from blood. Subset denoted: CD45RA-negative fraction. CDR3 nucleotide sequence: TGCGCCAGCAGCTTGGCCAAGGGAGAGACCCAGTACTTC. It is translated as CASSLAKGETQYF.